This T cell receptor beta chain was obtained from a study of graft-versus-host responses after intestinal transplantation. Points from the study as a whole: Recipient marrow harbored GvH clones, some of which surfaced first in ileum or blood. Declines in HvG clones occurring early post-transplant were associated with peak circulating GvH clone levels.

Notes on this clone: Its matching antigen is unknown.

The V gene's germline CDR1 is SGHDT and CDR2 YYEEEE. The CDR3 runs 17 residues. V was cut by 0 bases and J by 0 bases, with 13 bases left in between. Sequencing was performed with immunoSEQ multiplex PCR; in TCRdb, only in-frame clones are kept and a portion is missing. The sample consists of 85,000 to 100,000 clones, less than 95% of them appearing once. The sequence was collected from a human donor who was the organ donor for an intestinal transplant. The rearrangement links TRBV5-6 to TRBJ2-1, with D perhaps TRBD2 (5 bases). The material sequenced was unstimulated CD8+ T cells sorted from spleen or lymph node cells, taken before transplant. The CDR3 DNA is TGTGCCAGCAGCTTGGCCTCACTAGTTTCCTCCTACAATGAGCAGTTCTTC. Residues: CASSLASLVSSYNEQFF.